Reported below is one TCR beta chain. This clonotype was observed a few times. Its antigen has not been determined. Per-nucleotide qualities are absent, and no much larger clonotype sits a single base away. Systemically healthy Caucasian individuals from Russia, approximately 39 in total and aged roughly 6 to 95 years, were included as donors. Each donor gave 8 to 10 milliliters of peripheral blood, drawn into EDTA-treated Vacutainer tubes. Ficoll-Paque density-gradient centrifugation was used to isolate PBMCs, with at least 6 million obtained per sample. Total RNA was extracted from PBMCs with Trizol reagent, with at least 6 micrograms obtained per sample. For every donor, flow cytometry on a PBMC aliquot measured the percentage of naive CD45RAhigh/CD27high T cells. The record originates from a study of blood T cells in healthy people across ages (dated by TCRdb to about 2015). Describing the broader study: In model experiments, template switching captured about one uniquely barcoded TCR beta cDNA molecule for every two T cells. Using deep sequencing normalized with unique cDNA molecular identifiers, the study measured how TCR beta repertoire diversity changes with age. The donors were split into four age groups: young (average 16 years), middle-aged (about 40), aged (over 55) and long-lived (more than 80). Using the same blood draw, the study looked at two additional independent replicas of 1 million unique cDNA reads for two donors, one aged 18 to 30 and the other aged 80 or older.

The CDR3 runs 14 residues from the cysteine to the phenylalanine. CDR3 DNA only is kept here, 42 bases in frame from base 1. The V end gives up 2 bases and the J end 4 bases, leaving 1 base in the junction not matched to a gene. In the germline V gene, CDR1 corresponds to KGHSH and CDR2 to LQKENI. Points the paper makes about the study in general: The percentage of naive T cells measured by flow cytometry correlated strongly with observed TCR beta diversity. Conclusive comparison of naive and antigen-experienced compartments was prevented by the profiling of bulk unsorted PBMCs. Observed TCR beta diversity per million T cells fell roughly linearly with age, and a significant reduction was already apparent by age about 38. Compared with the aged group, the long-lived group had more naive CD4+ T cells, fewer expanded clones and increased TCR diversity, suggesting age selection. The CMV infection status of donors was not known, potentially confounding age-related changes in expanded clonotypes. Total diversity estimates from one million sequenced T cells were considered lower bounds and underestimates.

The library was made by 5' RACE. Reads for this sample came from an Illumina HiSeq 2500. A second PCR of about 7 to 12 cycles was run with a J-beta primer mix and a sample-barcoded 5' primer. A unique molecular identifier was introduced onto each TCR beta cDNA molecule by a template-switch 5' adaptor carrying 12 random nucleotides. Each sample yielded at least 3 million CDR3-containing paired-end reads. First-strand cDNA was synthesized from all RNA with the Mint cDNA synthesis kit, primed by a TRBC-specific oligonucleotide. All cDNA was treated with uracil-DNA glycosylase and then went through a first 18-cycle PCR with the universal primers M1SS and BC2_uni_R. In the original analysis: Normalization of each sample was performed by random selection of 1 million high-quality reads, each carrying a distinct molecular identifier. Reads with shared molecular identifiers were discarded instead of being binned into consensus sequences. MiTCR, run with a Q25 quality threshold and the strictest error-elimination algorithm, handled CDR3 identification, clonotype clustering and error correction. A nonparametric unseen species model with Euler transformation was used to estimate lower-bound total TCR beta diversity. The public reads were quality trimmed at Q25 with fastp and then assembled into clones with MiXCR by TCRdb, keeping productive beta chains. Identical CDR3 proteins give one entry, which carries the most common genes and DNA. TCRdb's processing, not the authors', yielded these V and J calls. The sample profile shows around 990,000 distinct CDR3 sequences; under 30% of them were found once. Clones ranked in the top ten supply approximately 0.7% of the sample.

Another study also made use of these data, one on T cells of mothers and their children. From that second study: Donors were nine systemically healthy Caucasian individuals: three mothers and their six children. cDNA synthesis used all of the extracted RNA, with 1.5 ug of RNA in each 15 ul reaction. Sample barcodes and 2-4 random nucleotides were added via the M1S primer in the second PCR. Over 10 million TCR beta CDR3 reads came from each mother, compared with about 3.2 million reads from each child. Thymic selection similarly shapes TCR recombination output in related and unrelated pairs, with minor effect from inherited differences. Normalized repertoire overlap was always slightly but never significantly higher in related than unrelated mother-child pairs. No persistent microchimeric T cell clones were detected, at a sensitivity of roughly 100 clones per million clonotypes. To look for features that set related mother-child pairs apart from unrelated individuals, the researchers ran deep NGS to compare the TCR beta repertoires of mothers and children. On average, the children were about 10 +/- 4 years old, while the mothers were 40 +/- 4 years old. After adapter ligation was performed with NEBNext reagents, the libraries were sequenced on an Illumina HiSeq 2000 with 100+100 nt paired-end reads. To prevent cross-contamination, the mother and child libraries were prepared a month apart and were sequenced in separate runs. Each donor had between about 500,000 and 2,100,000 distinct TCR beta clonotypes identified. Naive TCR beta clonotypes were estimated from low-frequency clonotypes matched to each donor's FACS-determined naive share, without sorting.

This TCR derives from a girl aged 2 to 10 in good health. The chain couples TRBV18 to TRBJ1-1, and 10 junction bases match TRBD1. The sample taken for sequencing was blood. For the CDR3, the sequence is CASSPGTGVTEAFF. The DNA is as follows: TGTGCCAGCTCACCAGGGACAGGGGTCACTGAAGCTTTCTTT.